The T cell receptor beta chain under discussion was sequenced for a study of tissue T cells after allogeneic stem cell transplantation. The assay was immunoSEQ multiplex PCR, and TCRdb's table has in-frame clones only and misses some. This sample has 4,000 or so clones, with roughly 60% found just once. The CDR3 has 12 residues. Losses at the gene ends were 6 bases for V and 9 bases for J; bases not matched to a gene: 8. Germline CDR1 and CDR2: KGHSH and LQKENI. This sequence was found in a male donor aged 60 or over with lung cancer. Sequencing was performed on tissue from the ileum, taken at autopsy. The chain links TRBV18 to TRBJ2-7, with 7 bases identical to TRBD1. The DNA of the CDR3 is TGTGCCAGCTCGCCCGGACAGGAGACGCAGTACTTC. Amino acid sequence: CASSPGQETQYF.